Below, 12 T cell receptor beta chains from the same sample are listed, as sequenced in a study of control samples from healthy donors and cancer patients. Measured with immunoSEQ multiplex PCR; TCRdb has only the in-frame clones, and not every one. The sample yields about 120,000 clones, around 88% seen once. The sample was blood. These receptors were collected from a man aged 35-49 years in good health.

Regarding this clone: Other DNA sequences in the sample encode the same CDR3. This sequence joins TRBV11-3 and TRBJ2-1; D unclear. The CDR3 extends over 15 amino acids. Germline V lookup: CDR1 SGHNT, CDR2 YENEEA. Trimming shortened V by 0 bases and J by 4 bases, and 10 bases separated the two germline ends. The CDR3 DNA follows: TGTGCCAGCAGCTTAGAGGCGGCTAGATACAATGAGCAGTTCTTC. This codes for CASSLEAARYNEQFF.

The sample holds one count of this clone. The V call is TRBV6-5, the J call TRBJ2-7; 8 bases align to TRBD2. The CDR3 has 14 residues. Germline-derived CDR1 and CDR2 are MNHEY and SVGAGI. V trimming: 5 bases; J trimming: 3 bases; junction bases outside the gene matches: 6. As DNA, the CDR3 is TGTGCCAGCAGTACTGGGACTAGTGGCTACGAGCAGTACTTC. Its translation is CASSTGTSGYEQYF.

The chain has TRBV5-1 and TRBJ2-3; 7 bases agree with TRBD2. V was pared by 4 bases and J by 0 bases, with 5 bases of the junction left unmatched. From germline, CDR1 is SGHRS and CDR2 YFSETQ. The CDR3 spans 15 residues. CDR3 nucleotides: TGCGCCAGCAGCCGGGGACTACCTAGCACAGATACGCAGTATTTT. Translating it yields CASSRGLPSTDTQYF.

The V call is TRBV7-3, the J call TRBJ2-3; no firm D call. Deletions cut 3 bases from V and 4 bases from J, with 14 bases between. CDR1 is SGHTA and CDR2 is FQGTGA in the germline V gene. The CDR3 contains 15 residues. The CDR3 loop reads CASSFSGSHSDTQYF. The CDR3, as DNA: TGTGCCAGCAGCTTCAGTGGGTCGCACTCAGATACGCAGTATTTT.

The chain has TRBV6-5 and TRBJ2-7, with TRBD1 matching 10 bases. The V segment lost 2 bases and the J segment 4 bases; nucleotides outside the gene matches: 5. Germline V gene sequence: CDR1 MNHEY, CDR2 SVGAGI. This CDR3 has 15 residues. CDR3 nucleotide sequence: TGTGCCAGCAGTTACGGCAGGGACAGGGGTTACGAGCAGTACTTC. Residues: CASSYGRDRGYEQYF.

This clone was seen just once. The chain employs TRBV3-1 (or the pseudogene TRBV3-2) and TRBJ1-2, with D possibly being TRBD1 (5 bases). The length of the CDR3 is 13 residues. V was trimmed by 1 base and J by 7 bases, leaving 10 bases between them. Germline V gene lookup returns CDR1 LGHDT and CDR2 YNNKEL (reference sequence). CDR3: CASSQARAGGYTF. CDR3 sequence (DNA): TGTGCCAGCAGCCAAGCCAGGGCCGGTGGCTACACCTTC.

The J gene is TRBJ2-7, the V gene TRBV29-1, with 9 bases matching TRBD1. CDR3 length: 14 residues. From germline, CDR1 is SQVTM and CDR2 ANQGSEA. The J segment lost 0 bases and the V segment lost 6 bases, leaving 6 bases of the junction unmatched. The CDR3 DNA reads as TGCAGCGTCTCGGGGACAGGGAGCTCCTACGAGCAGTACTTC. Translation: CSVSGTGSSYEQYF.

The chain joins TRBV2 to TRBJ2-1, with D perhaps TRBD1 or TRBD2 (6 bases each). This CDR3 has 14 residues. Germline assignment: CDR1 SNHLY and CDR2 FYNNEI. The V end was cut by 9 bases, the J end by 5 bases, with 17 bases between. CDR3 protein: CASNTRGTNNEQFF. CDR3 coding DNA: TGTGCCAGTAACACCCGGGGGACAAACAATGAGCAGTTCTTC.

V and J are TRBV12-2 and TRBJ2-2; the table calls TRBD2, which could not be checked here. TRBV12-2 counts as a pseudogene. This CDR3 is built from 15 residues. The CDR3 nucleotides read TGTGCAAGTCGCTTAGCGGGGGGGAACACCGGGGAGCTGTTTTTT. This encodes CASRLAGGNTGELFF.

V is TRBV9 and J is TRBJ2-1; D possibly corresponds to TRBD2 (5 bases). The length of the CDR3 is 15 residues. CDR1 is SGDLS and CDR2 is YYNGEE in the germline V gene. V dropped 2 bases and J dropped 4 bases, with 13 bases sitting between them. The CDR3 spells CASSVTGSTYNEQFF. The CDR3 DNA reads TGTGCCAGCAGCGTCACGGGGTCGACTTACAATGAGCAGTTCTTC.

The chain joins TRBV6-5 to TRBJ1-5; no clear D. CDR3 length equals 13 residues. CDR1 and CDR2 from the germline V gene are MNHEY and SVGAGI. Trimming left V 7 bases short and J 10 bases short, with 17 bases between. The CDR3 nucleotides are TGTGCCAGCAATAACAGTCCTAGAATCCCCCAGCATTTT. Its translation: CASNNSPRIPQHF.

V is TRBV12-5 and J is TRBJ1-1; D unresolved. The CDR3 is 13 residues long. V was cut by 1 base and J by 1 base, with 4 bases left in between. From germline, CDR1 is LGHNT and CDR2 FRNRAP. The CDR3 reads CASGLGQNTEAFF. As DNA, the CDR3 is TGTGCTAGTGGTTTGGGCCAGAACACTGAAGCTTTCTTT. The whole variable domain, filled in from reference TRBV12-5 and TRBJ1-1, reads DARVTQTPRHKVTEMGQEVTMRCQPILGHNTVFWYRQTMMQGLELLAYFRNRAPLDDSGMPKDRFSAEMPDATLATLKIQPSEPRDSAVYFCASGLGQNTEAFFGQGTRLTVV.